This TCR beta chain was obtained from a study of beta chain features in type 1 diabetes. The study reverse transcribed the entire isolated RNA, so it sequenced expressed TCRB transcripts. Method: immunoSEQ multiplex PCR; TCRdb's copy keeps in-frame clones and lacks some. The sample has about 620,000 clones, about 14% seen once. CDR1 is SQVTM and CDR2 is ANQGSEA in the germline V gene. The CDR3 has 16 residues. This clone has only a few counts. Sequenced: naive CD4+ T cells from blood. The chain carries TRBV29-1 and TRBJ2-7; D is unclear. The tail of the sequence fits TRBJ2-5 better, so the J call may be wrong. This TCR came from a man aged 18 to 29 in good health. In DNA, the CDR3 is TGCAGCGTTGAAGATCTAGGCAGGCGTCACCAAGAGACCCAGTACTTC. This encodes CSVEDLGRRHQETQYF.